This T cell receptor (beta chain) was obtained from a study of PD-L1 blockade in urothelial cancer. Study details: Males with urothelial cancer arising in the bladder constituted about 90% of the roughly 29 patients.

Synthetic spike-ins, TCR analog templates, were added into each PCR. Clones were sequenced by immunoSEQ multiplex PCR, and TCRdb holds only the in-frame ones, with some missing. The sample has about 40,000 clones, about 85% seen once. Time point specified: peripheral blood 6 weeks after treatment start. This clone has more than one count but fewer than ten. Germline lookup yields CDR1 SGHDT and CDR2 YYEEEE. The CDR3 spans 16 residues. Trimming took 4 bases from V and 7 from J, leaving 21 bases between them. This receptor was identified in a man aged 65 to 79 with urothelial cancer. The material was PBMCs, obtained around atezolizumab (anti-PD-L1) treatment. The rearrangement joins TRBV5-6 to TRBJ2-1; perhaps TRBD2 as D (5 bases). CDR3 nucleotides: TGTGCCAGCAGCGAGCTAGGTGGGAGAAGATGGAATGAGCAGTTCTTC. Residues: CASSELGGRRWNEQFF.